This T cell receptor (beta chain) was sequenced during a study of shared clonotypes between healthy human individuals. Study-level background: The donor pool was made up of a couple of women and three men aged 18 to 49.

The data were produced by immunoSEQ multiplex PCR, yet TCRdb's version contains in-frame clones alone and is incomplete. Among more than 1.2 million clones listed, around 98.5% were seen once. Sequenced sample: naive CD4+ T cells sorted from blood. Noted subset: CD45RA+ positively selected. This TCR was sampled from a man younger than 45 in good health.

In DNA, the CDR3 is TGCAGCGTCCGACTAGCGGGAGGCTCCTACAATGAGCAGTTCTTC. Amino acid sequence: CSVRLAGGSYNEQFF. The gene calls are TRBV29-1 and TRBJ2-1; 13 nucleotides line up with TRBD2. The junction had 2 bases not matched to a gene; V was cut back by 6 bases and J by 0 bases. CDR3 length: 15 amino acids. From germline, CDR1 is SQVTM and CDR2 ANQGSEA.